A single sample is the source of the 28 T cell receptor beta chains below, sequenced in a study of T-cell reconstitution after alpha-beta-depleted transplantation in children. Preparation of the TCRbeta library used unique molecular identifiers. TCRdb called the PCR reads again in MiXCR, with one record for every CDR3 protein. Here the sample spans almost 500,000 distinct CDR3 sequences, about 11% being singletons. The sequences come from PBMCs, collected before TCRalphabeta/CD19-depleted stem cell transplant. All receptors derive from a child under 10 years old with inherited bone marrow failure, due to receive a stem cell transplant.

This clonotype appeared many times. The chain links TRBV4-3 to TRBJ2-1, with 8 bases lining up with TRBD2. V lost 9 bases, J lost 8 bases, and 12 bases stayed unmatched. Germline lookup yields CDR1 LGHNA and CDR2 YSLEER. CDR3 length equals 14 residues. CDR3 coding DNA: TGCGCCAGTGGGTCGTTAGCGGGGTTATATGAGCAGTTCTTC. As protein: CASGSLAGLYEQFF.

At least ten counts were recorded for this clonotype. The chain combines TRBV27 with TRBJ2-7; D ambiguous. The V end lost 6 bases, the J end lost 0 bases, and 9 bases lay between the germline ends. Germline CDR1 is MNHEY and CDR2 is SMNVEV (reference sequence). This CDR3 region has 13 residues. The CDR3 sequence: CASSPQNSYEQYF. The CDR3 DNA sequence: TGTGCCAGCAGCCCACAGAACTCCTACGAGCAGTACTTC.

The sample holds many counts of this clonotype. This chain links TRBV4-2 with TRBJ2-7, with a tentative D call TRBD2 (6 bases). Trimming left V 1 base short and J 4 bases short, with 11 bases between. Germline V lookup: CDR1 LGHNA, CDR2 YNFKEQ. There are 14 residues in the CDR3. CDR3 sequence reads: CASSQAGARYEQYF. The DNA of the CDR3 is TGTGCCAGCAGCCAAGCGGGAGCAAGGTACGAGCAGTACTTC.

Concerning this clonotype: This may stem from a read error, because a much larger clone lies one nucleotide away. This sequence joins TRBV5-4 and TRBJ1-1; tentative D call: TRBD1 (6 bases). The CDR3 covers 14 residues. Germline V lookup: CDR1 SGHNT, CDR2 YYREEE (reference sequence). The CDR3 protein is CASSLGWGAAESFF. Written as DNA, the CDR3 is TGTGCCAGCAGCTTGGGTTGGGGGGCCGCTGAATCTTTCTTT. The whole variable domain, remainder taken from reference TRBV5-4 and TRBJ1-1, is ETGVTQSPTHLIKTRGQQVTLRCSSQSGHNTVSWYQQALGQGPQFIFQYYREEENGRGNFPPRFSGLQFPNYSSELNVNALELDDSALYLCASSLGWGAAESFFGQGTRLTVV.

Many counts were recorded for this clonotype. J is TRBJ2-1 and V is TRBV20-1, with no clear D. CDR1 and CDR2 (germline): DFQATT, SNEGSKA (reference sequence). The CDR3 has 13 residues. Trimming left V 6 bases short and J 5 bases short, with 14 bases between. The DNA of the CDR3 is TGCAGTGCCGATAACTTGGAGAACAATGAGCAGTTCTTC. It encodes CSADNLENNEQFF.

This clonotype was counted at least ten times. V and J are TRBV12-3 or TRBV12-4 and TRBJ1-1; perhaps TRBD1 as D (6 bases). Trimming cost V 5 bases and J 7 bases, with 14 bases left between them. This CDR3 is 13 amino acids long. CDR3 nucleotides: TGTGCCAGCAGTCTAACAGGGACCGGTGAAGCTTTCTTT. It yields the protein CASSLTGTGEAFF.

The chain joins TRBV11-2 to TRBJ2-7; 7 nucleotides align to TRBD1. V shed 6 bases and J 6 bases; nucleotides not matched to a gene: 17. CDR1 and CDR2 (germline): SGHAT, FQNNGV. The CDR3 contains 16 residues. The CDR3 DNA sequence: TGTGCCAGCAGACTAGATCTAGGGGGCTCGGTGGGCGAGCAGTACTTC. Its translation: CASRLDLGGSVGEQYF.

This clonotype has at least ten counts. This rearrangement joins TRBV20-1 to TRBJ2-1; 10 nucleotides line up with TRBD2. V was pared by 4 bases and J by 4 bases, with 4 bases of the junction left unmatched. Germline lookup yields CDR1 DFQATT and CDR2 SNEGSKA (reference sequence). CDR3 length: 14 residues. The DNA of the CDR3 is TGCAGTGCTATTCTAGCGGGGGAGTACAATGAGCAGTTCTTC. Translated: CSAILAGEYNEQFF.

This clonotype has a handful of counts. CDR3 residues: CASGHFPSGSPDTQYF. Written as DNA, the CDR3 is TGTGCCAGCGGCCATTTCCCTAGCGGGAGCCCAGATACGCAGTATTTT. V is TRBV27 and J is TRBJ2-3; 10 nucleotides align to TRBD2. Looked up from germline, CDR1 is MNHEY and CDR2 is SMNVEV (reference sequence). The CDR3 runs to 16 residues. J lost 4 bases, V lost 8 bases, and 12 bases had no gene match.

This clonotype showed up many times. J is TRBJ2-1 and V is TRBV20-1; TRBD2 agrees at 7 bases. From germline, CDR1 is DFQATT and CDR2 SNEGSKA (reference sequence). The ends lost 2 bases at V and 6 bases at J; junction bases unmatched: 10. There are 15 residues in the CDR3. The CDR3 is CSARKLDGRINEQFF. For the CDR3, the DNA is TGCAGTGCTAGAAAACTAGACGGGAGGATCAATGAGCAGTTCTTC.

This clonotype was counted many times. The genes are TRBV29-1 and TRBJ2-2; TRBD1 matches at 10 bases. The CDR3 totals 12 residues. Looked up from germline, CDR1 is SQVTM and CDR2 is ANQGSEA. The V and J ends lost 7 bases and 7 bases, in that order; junction bases with no gene match: 3. This CDR3 reads CSGTGGHGELFF. In DNA form, the CDR3 reads TGCAGCGGGACAGGGGGTCACGGGGAGCTGTTTTTT.

This clonotype was recorded many times. J is TRBJ2-7 and V is TRBV24-1, with D unclear. Per germline, CDR1 KGHDR and CDR2 SFDVKD. Trimming cost V 1 base and J 3 bases, with 0 bases left between them. This CDR3 contains 11 residues. Here the CDR3 DNA reads TGTGCCACCAGTGATTTCTACGAGCAGTACTTC. Its translation is CATSDFYEQYF.

This clonotype showed up many times. The CDR3 nucleotides read TGTGCCAGCAGCTTCCCTCCGAGGGGAGGGCCTTTCAATGAGCAGTTCTTC. Protein: CASSFPPRGGPFNEQFF. The V call is TRBV7-2, the J call TRBJ2-1; 7 nucleotides line up with TRBD2. Germline CDR1 and CDR2: SGHTA and FQGNSA. Trimming cost V 3 bases and J 6 bases; bases outside gene matches: 14. The CDR3 extends over 17 amino acids.

This clonotype was detected ten times or more. This CDR3 reads CASSLRDSGEHEQYF. DNA for the CDR3: TGTGCCAGCAGTTTACGGGATAGCGGGGAACACGAGCAGTACTTC. The chain carries TRBV27 and TRBJ2-7; 8 bases fit TRBD2. The V segment lost 2 bases and the J segment 5 bases; nucleotides outside the gene matches: 8. Germline-derived CDR1 and CDR2 are MNHEY and SMNVEV (reference sequence). The CDR3 is 15 amino acids.

In regard to this clonotype: Since a much larger clone is just one base distant, this may be a read error. The rearrangement joins TRBV6-2 or TRBV6-3 to TRBJ2-7; D perhaps matches TRBD2 (6 bases). V gave up 6 bases and J gave up 1 base, with 16 bases separating them. Germline CDR1 and CDR2: MNHEY and SVGEGT. This CDR3 has 15 residues. The CDR3 DNA reads TGTGCCAGCAGGGCCTCGGGACTTCCTTCCTACGAGCAGTACTTC. This translates into CASRASGLPSYEQYF.

The chain recombines TRBV28 with TRBJ1-6, with D maybe TRBD1 (6 bases). Germline V CDR1 and CDR2: MDHEN, SYDVKM. CDR3 length: 14 amino acids. The germline V and J ends were trimmed by 3 bases and 6 bases, with 9 bases remaining between them. In DNA, the CDR3 is TGTGCCAGCAGTTTCAGGGGTAGTAATTCACCCCTCCACTTT. Protein sequence: CASSFRGSNSPLHF.

This clonotype was seen at least ten times. V and J are TRBV24-1 and TRBJ2-5, with TRBD2 identical over 13 bases. Germline V gives CDR1 KGHDR, CDR2 SFDVKD. The CDR3 has 16 residues. V gave up 4 bases and J gave up 2 bases; unmatched junction bases: 3. The CDR3 sequence: CATSESGLAGQETQYF. The CDR3 DNA reads as TGTGCCACCAGTGAGTCGGGACTAGCGGGGCAAGAGACCCAGTACTTC.

This clonotype has at least ten counts. The chain recombines TRBV2 with TRBJ1-2; D is unresolved. Germline values: CDR1 SNHLY, CDR2 FYNNEI. This CDR3 contains 12 residues. V was shortened by 10 bases and J by 7 bases, with 16 bases between the two germline ends. DNA for the CDR3: TGTGCCAACGGCTCCGTTGAGCGTGGCTACACCTTC. Residues: CANGSVERGYTF.

A word on this clonotype: A much larger clone sits a single nucleotide away, making a read error possible. The rearrangement joins TRBV28 to TRBJ2-1; TRBD2 aligns across 8 bases. This CDR3 region has 15 residues. Germline V gene sequence: CDR1 MDHEN, CDR2 SYDVKM. V shed 7 bases, J shed 1 base, and the junction held 6 bases outside the gene matches. The CDR3 nucleotides read TGTGCCAGCACAGGCGGGAGGACGTCCTACAATGAGCAGTTCTTC. It specifies CASTGGRTSYNEQFF.

This clonotype was detected only once. This chain connects TRBV28 to TRBJ1-3; D remains ambiguous. V shed 6 bases and J shed 4 bases, with 16 bases lying between them. The CDR3 covers 15 residues. Germline V gene sequence: CDR1 MDHEN, CDR2 SYDVKM. The CDR3 loop is CASSQHETAGNTIYF. In DNA form, the CDR3 reads TGTGCCAGCAGCCAACACGAGACGGCAGGAAACACCATATATTTT.

Of note for this clonotype: Possible read error: a much larger clone is one base away. Here the CDR3 DNA reads TGCAGTGCTAGAGGGTCTGGACCAGCGGTGTACGAGCAGTACTTC. Amino acid sequence: CSARGSGPAVYEQYF. The rearrangement uses TRBV20-1 and TRBJ2-7; TRBD2 is a possible D gene (5 bases). The germline V gene has CDR1 DFQATT and CDR2 SNEGSKA (reference sequence). The V gene lost 1 base and the J gene lost 4 bases, with 17 bases spanning the gap. The length of the CDR3 is 15 residues.

This clonotype was seen at least ten times. The chain is built from TRBV29-1 and TRBJ2-1; perhaps D is TRBD1 or TRBD2 (6 bases each). Germline lookup yields CDR1 SQVTM and CDR2 ANQGSEA. V lost 7 bases and J lost 4, with 26 bases in between. This CDR3 has 17 residues. CDR3 protein: CSAQPQPGVRGYNEQFF. In DNA form, the CDR3 reads TGCAGCGCCCAACCCCAACCGGGAGTAAGGGGGTACAATGAGCAGTTCTTC.

This clonotype has a handful of counts. The CDR3 region has the DNA TGTGCCAGCAGTCTGACTGGCGGGAGGGGGGTAGAGACCCAGTACTTC. Encoded protein: CASSLTGGRGVETQYF. The chain carries TRBV12-3 or TRBV12-4 and TRBJ2-5; the match to TRBD2 covers 9 bases. This CDR3 has 16 residues. The V segment lost 5 bases and the J segment 4 bases; nucleotides outside the gene matches: 11.

This clonotype occurred a few times. The chain combines TRBV7-4 with TRBJ2-7, with a possible D match to TRBD1 (6 bases). The ends were cut back, 6 bases at V and 3 bases at J, with 18 bases in the middle. This CDR3 is built from 15 residues. Germline CDR1 SGHVT, CDR2 SQSDAQ. The CDR3 nucleotides are TGTGCCAGCAGGGAACCGGGACAAACGATCTACGAGCAGTACTTC. Protein product: CASREPGQTIYEQYF.

This clonotype has just a few counts. V and J are TRBV12-3 or TRBV12-4 and TRBJ1-2; D remains unclear. This CDR3 has 14 residues. Between the trimmed V and J ends, which lost 7 bases and 2 bases, there was a span of 14 bases. CDR3 bases: TGTGCCAGCACCGTTGGGCCCGTCAACTATGGCTACACCTTC. Translating it yields CASTVGPVNYGYTF.

This clonotype came up many times. CDR3 DNA sequence: TGTGCCAGCAGTTTGGGAGCTCCTAGCACAGATACGCAGTATTTT. Amino acids: CASSLGAPSTDTQYF. The chain carries TRBV12-3 or TRBV12-4 and TRBJ2-3; TRBD2 is a possible D gene (5 bases). Trimming removed 3 bases from V and 0 bases from J, with 10 bases in between. This CDR3 is 15 amino acids long.

CDR3 DNA sequence: TGCAGCGCCCGCCATCTACAGGGCCCCTACAATGAGCAGTTCTTC. Protein sequence: CSARHLQGPYNEQFF. V usage is TRBV29-1 and J usage is TRBJ2-1, with D perhaps matching TRBD1 (6 bases). The germline CDR1 and CDR2 sequences are SQVTM and ANQGSEA. V lost 7 bases, J lost 2 bases, and 18 bases lay in between. The CDR3 has 15 amino acids.

This clonotype was recorded many times. The chain recombines TRBV6-2 or TRBV6-3 with TRBJ2-7, with TRBD1 as a possible D gene (7 bases). This CDR3 is 17 amino acids long. V was pared by 5 bases and J by 4 bases, with 24 bases between. CDR1 is MNHEY, CDR2 SVGEGT, per germline. The CDR3 sequence is CASSPRDSELAEYEQYF. DNA for the CDR3: TGTGCCAGCAGTCCGAGGGACAGCGAACTAGCTGAGTACGAGCAGTACTTC.